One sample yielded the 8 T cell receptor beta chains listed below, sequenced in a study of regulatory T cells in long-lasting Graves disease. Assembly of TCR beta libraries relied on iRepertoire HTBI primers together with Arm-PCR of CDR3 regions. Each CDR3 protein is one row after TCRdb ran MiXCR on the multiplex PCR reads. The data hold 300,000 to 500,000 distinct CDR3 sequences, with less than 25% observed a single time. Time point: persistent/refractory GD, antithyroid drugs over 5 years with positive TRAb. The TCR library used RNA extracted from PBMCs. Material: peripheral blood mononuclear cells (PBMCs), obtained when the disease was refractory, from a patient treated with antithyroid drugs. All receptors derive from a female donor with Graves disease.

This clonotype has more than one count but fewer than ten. CDR3 DNA: TGCGCCAGCAGCTCTGGGGGTGGATTCGAGACCCAGTACTTC. It is translated as CASSSGGGFETQYF. The rearrangement links TRBV5-1 to TRBJ2-5; either TRBD1 or TRBD2 may fit D (5 bases each). There are 14 residues in the CDR3. CDR1 is SGHRS and CDR2 is YFSETQ in the germline V gene. The ends were cut back, 3 bases at V and 5 bases at J, with 14 bases in the middle.

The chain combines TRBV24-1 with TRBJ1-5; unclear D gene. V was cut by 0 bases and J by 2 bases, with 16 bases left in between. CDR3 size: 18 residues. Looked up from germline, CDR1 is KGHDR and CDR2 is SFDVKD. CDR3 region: CATSDLLVDYVGNQPQHF. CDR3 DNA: TGTGCCACCAGTGATTTGCTGGTAGACTATGTTGGCAATCAGCCCCAGCATTTT.

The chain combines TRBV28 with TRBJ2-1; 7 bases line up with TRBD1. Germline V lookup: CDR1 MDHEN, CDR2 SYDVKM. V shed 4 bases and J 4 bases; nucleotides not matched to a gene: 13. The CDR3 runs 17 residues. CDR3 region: CASSSHRGFEAYNEQFF. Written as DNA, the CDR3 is TGTGCCAGCAGTTCGCACAGGGGATTTGAAGCATACAATGAGCAGTTCTTC.

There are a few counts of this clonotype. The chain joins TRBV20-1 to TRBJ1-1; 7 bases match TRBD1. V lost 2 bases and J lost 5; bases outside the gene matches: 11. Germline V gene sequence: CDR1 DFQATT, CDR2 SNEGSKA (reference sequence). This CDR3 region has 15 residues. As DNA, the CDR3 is TGCAGTGCTAGATGGGAGGGGGCGGGTAGGACTGAAGCTTTCTTT. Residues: CSARWEGAGRTEAFF.

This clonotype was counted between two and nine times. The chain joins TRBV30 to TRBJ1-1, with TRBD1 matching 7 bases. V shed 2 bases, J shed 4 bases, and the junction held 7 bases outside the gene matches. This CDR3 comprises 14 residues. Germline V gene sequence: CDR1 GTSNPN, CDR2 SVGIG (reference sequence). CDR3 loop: CAWSSNRGGTEAFF. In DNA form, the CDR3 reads TGTGCCTGGAGTTCTAACAGGGGAGGCACTGAAGCTTTCTTT.

The CDR3: CASSLVGDRGSYEQYF. CDR3 coding DNA: TGCGCCAGCAGCTTGGTCGGCGATAGGGGTTCCTACGAGCAGTACTTC. The chain links TRBV5-1 to TRBJ2-7; TRBD1 might be the D (5 bases). CDR3 length: 16 amino acids. The V and J ends lost 0 bases and 1 base respectively, with 14 bases between them. Germline CDR1 reads SGHRS; CDR2 reads YFSETQ. Based on the CDR3 plus reference TRBV5-1 and TRBJ2-7, the full variable domain is KAGVTQTPRYLIKTRGQQVTLSCSPISGHRSVSWYQQTPGQGLQFLFEYFSETQRNKGNFPGRFSGRQFSNSRSEMNVSTLELGDSALYLCASSLVGDRGSYEQYFGPGTRLTVT.

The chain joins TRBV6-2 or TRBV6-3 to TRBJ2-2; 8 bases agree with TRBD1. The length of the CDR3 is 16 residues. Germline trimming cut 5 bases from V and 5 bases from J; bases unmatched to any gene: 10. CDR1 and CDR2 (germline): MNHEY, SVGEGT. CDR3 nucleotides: TGTGCCAGCAGTAACCAGGGGGCGCAGAGGACCGGGGAGCTGTTTTTT. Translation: CASSNQGAQRTGELFF.

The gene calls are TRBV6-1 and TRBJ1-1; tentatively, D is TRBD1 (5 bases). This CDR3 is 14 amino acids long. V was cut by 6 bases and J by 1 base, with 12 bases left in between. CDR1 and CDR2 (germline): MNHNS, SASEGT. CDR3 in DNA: TGTGCCAGCAGAACTACAGGAGCGAACACTGAAGCTTTCTTT. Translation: CASRTTGANTEAFF.